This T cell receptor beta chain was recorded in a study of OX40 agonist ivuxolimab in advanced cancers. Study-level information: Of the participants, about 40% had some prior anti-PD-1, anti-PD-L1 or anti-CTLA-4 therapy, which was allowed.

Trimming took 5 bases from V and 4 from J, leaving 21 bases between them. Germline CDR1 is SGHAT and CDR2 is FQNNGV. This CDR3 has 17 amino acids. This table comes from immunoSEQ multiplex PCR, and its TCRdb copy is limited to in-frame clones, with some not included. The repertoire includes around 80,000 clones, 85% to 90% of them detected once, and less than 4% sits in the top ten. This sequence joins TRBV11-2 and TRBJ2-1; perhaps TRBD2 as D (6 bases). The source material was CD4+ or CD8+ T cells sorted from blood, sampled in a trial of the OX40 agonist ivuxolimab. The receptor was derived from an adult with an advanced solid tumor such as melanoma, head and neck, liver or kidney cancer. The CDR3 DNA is TGTGCCAGCAGCACGAACCTCGGAGGGCCCTCTTACAATGAGCAGTTCTTC. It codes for CASSTNLGGPSYNEQFF.